Shown below are 13 T cell receptor beta chains from a single sample sequenced in a study of spatial heterogeneity in lung cancer (dated 2019 in TCRdb). The paper's findings and limits, for the study overall: The number of expanded intratumoral alpha and beta TCRs correlated with the tumor nonsynonymous mutation count.

Libraries were made using 5' RACE. The run used a NextSeq 500. TCRdb redid the processing of the public reads, applying fastp at Q25 and MiXCR, and retained in-frame beta chains. Duplicate CDR3 protein sequences are folded into a single record with the most common DNA and genes. Recorded for this sample are about 3,300 distinct CDR3 sequences; under 6.5% of them occurred a single time. The top ten hold about 15% of the sample. These receptors are not linked to any known antigen. The sample's time point label, decoded: sample taken at primary tumor resection. The sequencing used lung tumor tissue, collected at surgery. The receptors were sampled from a male donor with early-stage non-small cell lung cancer.

The chain carries TRBV12-3 or TRBV12-4 and TRBJ1-2; 9 positions agree with TRBD1. The CDR3 is 14 amino acids. The V and J ends lost 4 bases and 3 bases, in that order; junction bases with no gene match: 3. CDR3 coding DNA: TGTGCCAGCAGTTATACAGGGGGCCACTATGGCTACACCTTC. Protein sequence: CASSYTGGHYGYTF.

The J gene is TRBJ2-5, the V gene TRBV15; TRBD2 might be the D (6 bases). Germline lookup yields CDR1 LNHNV and CDR2 YYDKDF (reference sequence). The CDR3 has 12 residues. Trimming removed 7 bases from V and 3 bases from J, with 9 bases in between. The CDR3 DNA reads as TGTGCCACCACCCCGGGGGAAGAGACCCAGTACTTC. Amino acids: CATTPGEETQYF.

This clonotype occurred a few times. V gene TRBV5-1 combines with J gene TRBJ2-1, with 7 bases matching TRBD1. The length of the CDR3 is 14 residues. Trimming cost V 5 bases and J 2 bases; bases outside gene matches: 4. CDR1 and CDR2 (germline): SGHRS, YFSETQ. The CDR3 is CASRGTETYNEQFF. CDR3 in DNA: TGCGCCAGCAGAGGGACAGAAACCTACAATGAGCAGTTCTTC.

Many counts were recorded for this clonotype. The CDR3 DNA is TGTGCCAGCAGCCAAGGGACCTTTGGCTACACCTTC. Its protein product is CASSQGTFGYTF. V is TRBV7-2 and J is TRBJ1-2; perhaps TRBD1 as D (5 bases). Trimming left V 5 bases short and J 7 bases short, with 11 bases between. The CDR3 is 12 amino acids. The germline gives CDR1 SGHTA, CDR2 FQGNSA.

By share, this clonotype counts as medium-sized. The rearrangement joins TRBV29-1 to TRBJ2-7; no clear D. Trimming left V 7 bases short and J 7 bases short, with 20 bases between. Per the germline V gene, CDR1 is SQVTM and CDR2 is ANQGSEA. This CDR3 has 13 residues. The DNA for the CDR3 is TGCAGCGCCGTTTCATCCGGGCCGAGGGAGCAGTACTTC. This gives the protein CSAVSSGPREQYF.

In this sample, this clonotype is medium-sized. The rearrangement uses TRBV5-1 and TRBJ1-1, with TRBD1 matching 7 bases. The CDR3 runs 15 residues. Trimming cost V 6 bases and J 1 base; bases outside gene matches: 9. CDR1 and CDR2 from the germline V gene are SGHRS and YFSETQ. The CDR3 reads CASNYAGGSNTEAFF. The DNA of the CDR3 is TGCGCCAGCAACTACGCAGGGGGGTCGAACACTGAAGCTTTCTTT.

The rearrangement uses TRBV3-1 and TRBJ1-5; the D is unclear. The CDR3 loop spans 14 amino acids. Trimming cost V 1 base and J 5 bases, with 9 bases left between them. CDR1 and CDR2 (germline): LGHDT, YNNKEL (reference sequence). CDR3 DNA sequence: TGTGCCAGCAGCCAAGGCGCGGCGTATCAGCCCCAGCATTTT. Translation: CASSQGAAYQPQHF.

The table lists this clonotype with many counts. The V call is TRBV2, the J call TRBJ1-1; D ambiguous. The CDR3 length is 14 residues. V lost 1 base and J 4 bases, leaving 10 bases between the germline ends. Germline values: CDR1 SNHLY, CDR2 FYNNEI. The CDR3 nucleotides are TGTGCCAGCAGTGAAGTTGGCGTAGGCACTGAAGCTTTCTTT. Amino acids: CASSEVGVGTEAFF.

This clonotype is labeled as medium-sized. The chain couples TRBV28 to TRBJ1-2; D gene unclear. V lost 8 bases, J lost 3 bases, and 13 bases lay in between. The CDR3 totals 13 residues. CDR1 and CDR2 (germline): MDHEN, SYDVKM. The chain's CDR3 is CASLPPSHYGYTF. CDR3 nucleotide sequence: TGTGCCAGCCTACCTCCGTCGCACTATGGCTACACCTTC.

This clonotype is categorized as medium-sized. This chain connects TRBV7-2 to TRBJ2-3, with 9 bases that match TRBD1. J was trimmed by 1 base and V by 5 bases; bases with no gene match: 4. Germline loops: CDR1 SGHTA, CDR2 FQGNSA. There are 15 residues in the CDR3. CDR3 sequence reads: CASSKGTGRTDTQYF. The CDR3 DNA reads as TGTGCCAGCAGCAAAGGGACAGGGCGCACAGATACGCAGTATTTT.

This clonotype is judged medium-sized. The chain carries TRBV7-2 and TRBJ2-7, with TRBD1 as a possible D gene (6 bases). V lost 5 bases and J 2 bases, leaving 13 bases between the germline ends. The CDR3 contains 14 residues. From germline, CDR1 is SGHTA and CDR2 FQGNSA. In nucleotides, the CDR3 is TGTGCCAGCAGCCCTACAGGGATTGCCTACGAGCAGTACTTC. This translates into CASSPTGIAYEQYF.

By proportion, this clonotype is medium-sized (0.01 to 0.1%). The chain combines TRBV11-2 with TRBJ2-1; D uncertain. Germline lookup yields CDR1 SGHAT and CDR2 FQNNGV. This CDR3 contains 13 residues. V shed 0 bases and J shed 6 bases, with 6 bases lying between them. CDR3 sequence reads: CASSLDSLNEQFF. The CDR3 DNA follows: TGTGCCAGCAGCTTAGACTCGCTCAATGAGCAGTTCTTC.

This clonotype was found many times. The chain couples TRBV7-8 to TRBJ2-1; D is uncertain. V shed 5 bases and J shed 5 bases, with 16 bases lying between them. The CDR3 length is 15 residues. Germline V gene data show CDR1 as SGHVS and CDR2 as FQNEAQ. The CDR3: CASSRTSHSDNEQFF. Written as DNA, the CDR3 is TGTGCCAGCAGCCGAACATCCCACAGTGACAATGAGCAGTTCTTC.